These 21 T cell receptor beta chains were sequenced from one sample in a study of control samples from healthy donors and cancer patients. Produced via immunoSEQ multiplex PCR; TCRdb's table is partial and in-frame only. The sample includes 95,000 to 130,000 clones, 88% of them seen just once. The sample comprised blood. Source of these receptors: a woman between 65 and 79 years old in good health.

The chain recombines TRBV4-3 with TRBJ1-1, with D maybe TRBD1 (6 bases). The length of the CDR3 is 16 residues. CDR1 and CDR2 (germline): LGHNA, YSLEER. The V and J ends lost 0 bases and 4 bases respectively, with 15 bases between them. The DNA of the CDR3 is TGCGCCAGCAGCCAAGATCTGGGGGGCTGGAGCACTGAAGCTTTCTTT. Its translation is CASSQDLGGWSTEAFF.

The gene calls are TRBV5-1 and TRBJ2-7; 13 bases fit TRBD2. The CDR3 has 14 amino acids. V lost 6 bases to trimming and J lost 7 bases; unmatched junction nucleotides: 7. Germline V gene lookup returns CDR1 SGHRS and CDR2 YFSETQ. CDR3: CASTPTSGGVEQYF. CDR3 sequence (DNA): TGCGCCAGCACCCCCACTAGCGGGGGGGTTGAGCAGTACTTC.

CDR3 in DNA: TGTGCCACCGGACGGGGGGGCGATTCAGATACGCAGTATTTT. Translating gives CATGRGGDSDTQYF. The chain uses TRBV15 and TRBJ2-3; TRBD2 agrees at 8 bases. After removal of 8 bases from V and 4 bases from J, the junction contained 8 bases not matched to a gene. Germline lookup yields CDR1 LNHNV and CDR2 YYDKDF (reference sequence). This CDR3 region has 14 residues.

This clone was detected a few times. Within the sample, other DNA sequences also encode this same CDR3. The rearrangement links TRBV18 to TRBJ1-3, with unresolved D. Looked up from germline, CDR1 is KGHSH and CDR2 is LQKENI. The V and J ends lost 1 base and 0 bases respectively, with 10 bases between them. The CDR3 covers 16 residues. CDR3 bases: TGTGCCAGCTCACCACTCCAGAGTTTCTCTGGAAACACCATATATTTT. Encoded protein: CASSPLQSFSGNTIYF.

This clone showed up just a few times. The gene calls are TRBV7-9 and TRBJ2-4; D gene uncertain. Trimming cost V 4 bases and J 7 bases, with 11 bases left between them. There are 13 residues in the CDR3. Germline CDR1 SEHNR, CDR2 FQNEAQ (reference sequence). CDR3 nucleotide sequence: TGTGCCAGCAGCTCGCGAGGAGCCAACATTCAGTACTTC. Its translation: CASSSRGANIQYF.

The chain joins TRBV5-6 to TRBJ1-2; 7 positions match TRBD1. Germline V CDR1 and CDR2: SGHDT, YYEEEE. The junction had 3 bases not matched to a gene; V was cut back by 0 bases and J by 4 bases. The CDR3 runs 14 residues. The CDR3 nucleotides read TGTGCCAGCAGCTTGGGACAGGGAGGCTATGGCTACACCTTC. Protein sequence: CASSLGQGGYGYTF.

The gene calls are TRBV7-2 and TRBJ2-1; D might be TRBD1 (5 bases). The V end was cut by 6 bases, the J end by 2 bases, with 11 bases between. Germline loops: CDR1 SGHTA, CDR2 FQGNSA. The CDR3 length is 14 residues. The chain's CDR3 is CASRRQRTYNEQFF. In DNA, the CDR3 is TGTGCCAGCAGGCGACAGCGAACCTACAATGAGCAGTTCTTC.

The chain employs TRBV11-2 and TRBJ1-2, with TRBD1 as a possible D gene (6 bases). Looked up from germline, CDR1 is SGHAT and CDR2 is FQNNGV. Trimming removed 5 bases at V and 4 bases at J, with 20 bases between. The CDR3 is 16 amino acids. CDR3 region: CASSPFIGGKGYGYTF. CDR3 sequence (DNA): TGTGCCAGCAGCCCGTTTATCGGGGGCAAGGGCTATGGCTACACCTTC.

This chain joins TRBV5-1 and TRBJ1-2, with unresolved D. CDR1 and CDR2 (germline): SGHRS, YFSETQ. The CDR3 consists of 13 residues. Trimming removed 2 bases from V and 3 bases from J, with 8 bases in between. Here the CDR3 DNA reads TGCGCCAGCAGCTTCTCCCAGGACTATGGCTACACCTTC. Translated, it gives CASSFSQDYGYTF.

The rearrangement joins TRBV11-2 to TRBJ1-1; D is unclear. V was pared by 7 bases and J by 3 bases, with 15 bases between. The germline CDR1 and CDR2 sequences are SGHAT and FQNNGV. There are 14 residues in the CDR3. Written as DNA, the CDR3 is TGTGCCAGCAACACCTGGTCCGGTGACACTGAAGCTTTCTTT. This codes for CASNTWSGDTEAFF.

This clone has a single count. In DNA, the CDR3 is TGTGCCAGTGACCCGGGGACATGGCCCATTCAGTACTTC. This gives the protein CASDPGTWPIQYF. V gene TRBV19 combines with J gene TRBJ2-4; maybe TRBD1 (6 bases). CDR1 LNHDA and CDR2 SQIVND come from the germline V gene (reference sequence). Trimming pared 8 bases from V and 9 bases from J, leaving 17 bases between. The CDR3 totals 13 residues.

Points on this clone: One junction end disagrees with the germline gene, perhaps due to a read error. The chain couples TRBV7-3 to TRBJ2-3, with D possibly matching TRBD2 (5 bases). The CDR3 length is 16 residues. From germline, CDR1 is SGHTA and CDR2 FQGTGA. The CDR3 nucleotides are TGTGCCGGCAGCGATCTCAGCGGATACAGCACAGATACGCAGTATTTT. Translated, it gives CAGSDLSGYSTDTQYF. The complete variable domain, with remaining parts taken from reference TRBV7-3 and TRBJ2-3, reads GAGVSQTPSNKVTEKGKYVELRCDPISGHTALYWYRQSLGQGPEFLIYFQGTGAADDSGLPNDRFFAVRPEGSVSTLKIQRTERGDSAVYLCAGSDLSGYSTDTQYFGPGTRLTVL.

J is TRBJ2-3 and V is TRBV14; no clear D. The germline V and J ends were trimmed by 3 bases and 4 bases, with 11 bases remaining between them. CDR3 length equals 14 residues. Germline V gene data show CDR1 as SGHDN and CDR2 as FVKESK. The CDR3 sequence is CASSQQAWADTQYF. The CDR3 nucleotides are TGTGCCAGCAGCCAGCAGGCTTGGGCAGATACGCAGTATTTT.

This chain connects TRBV2 to TRBJ1-2; possibly TRBD1 for D (6 bases). This CDR3 region has 14 residues. Germline CDR1 reads SNHLY; CDR2 reads FYNNEI. V lost 7 bases to trimming and J lost 4 bases, with 16 bases between them. The CDR3 protein is CASTYLDSSYGYTF. The CDR3 region has the DNA TGTGCCAGCACTTACCTGGACAGTTCCTATGGCTACACCTTC.

The V call is TRBV4-1, the J call TRBJ1-2; 10 bases are a match to TRBD1. Germline trimming cut 3 bases from V and 6 bases from J; bases unmatched to any gene: 4. The germline V gene encodes CDR1 MGHRA and CDR2 YSYEKL. The CDR3 is 14 amino acids. The CDR3 DNA follows: TGCGCCAGCAGCCACCCCGGGACAGGGGATGGCTACACCTTC. Translating it yields CASSHPGTGDGYTF.

The genes are TRBV29-1 and TRBJ1-4; a possible D gene is TRBD1 (5 bases). The CDR3 length is 12 residues. Per germline, CDR1 SQVTM and CDR2 ANQGSEA. V was trimmed by 4 bases and J by 13 bases, leaving 16 bases between them. The chain's CDR3 is CSVVEGLGGLFF. In nucleotides, the CDR3 is TGCAGCGTTGTCGAGGGGCTGGGGGGACTGTTTTTT. Drawing the rest from reference TRBV29-1 and TRBJ1-4, the complete variable domain is SAVISQKPSRDICQRGTSLTIQCQVDSQVTMMFWYRQQPGQSLTLIATANQGSEATYESGFVIDKFPISRPNLTFSTLTVSNMSPEDSSIYLCSVVEGLGGLFFGSGTQLSVL.

The chain is built from TRBV10-1 and TRBJ2-2; maybe TRBD2 (7 bases). Germline-derived CDR1 and CDR2 are WNHNN and SYGVQD (reference sequence). The V end was cut by 5 bases, the J end by 1 base, with 11 bases between. This CDR3 comprises 15 residues. The CDR3 sequence is CASSQRGGNTGELFF. CDR3 coding DNA: TGCGCCAGCAGTCAAAGGGGGGGGAACACCGGGGAGCTGTTTTTT.

This clone came up once. This chain links TRBV19 with TRBJ2-6; no reliable D call. The CDR3 sequence is 14 residues long. The V gene lost 6 bases and the J gene lost 2 bases, with 8 bases spanning the gap. Germline V gene sequence: CDR1 LNHDA, CDR2 SQIVND (reference sequence). The CDR3 here is CASSEVAGANVLTF. The CDR3 DNA is TGTGCCAGTAGCGAGGTTGCTGGGGCCAACGTCCTGACTTTC.

The CDR3 coding sequence is TGTGCCAGCAGCTTATCCGTTAACACTGAAGCTTTCTTT. Its translation: CASSLSVNTEAFF. The chain uses TRBV7-3 and TRBJ1-1; no definite D call. Per germline, CDR1 SGHTA and CDR2 FQGTGA. The V end lost 2 bases, the J end lost 2 bases, and 6 bases lay between the germline ends. The CDR3 contains 13 residues. Drawing the rest from reference TRBV7-3 and TRBJ1-1, the complete variable domain is GAGVSQTPSNKVTEKGKYVELRCDPISGHTALYWYRQSLGQGPEFLIYFQGTGAADDSGLPNDRFFAVRPEGSVSTLKIQRTERGDSAVYLCASSLSVNTEAFFGQGTRLTVV.

This chain uses TRBV27 with TRBJ1-1; D uncertain. Trimming shortened V by 6 bases and J by 4 bases, and 15 bases separated the two germline ends. This CDR3 has 14 residues. Germline V gives CDR1 MNHEY, CDR2 SMNVEV (reference sequence). The CDR3 nucleotides are TGTGCCAGCAGCGAGCCGGGGAAAATCACTGAAGCTTTCTTT. Its translation is CASSEPGKITEAFF.

The CDR3 spells CASTGGAGAYEQYF. The DNA for the CDR3 is TGTGCCAGCACGGGTGGGGCGGGGGCTTACGAGCAGTACTTC. The rearrangement links TRBV6-5 to TRBJ2-7, with D perhaps matching TRBD2 (7 bases). CDR3 length: 14 residues. V was pared by 7 bases and J by 4 bases, with 17 bases between. From germline, CDR1 is MNHEY and CDR2 SVGAGI.